This T cell receptor beta chain was identified in a study of long-term antiretroviral therapy in people with HIV. The study, taken as a whole, reports: The repertoire was dominated at all time points by clones expanded before ART. Collection of the blood, which took place between about 2003 and 2017, possibly occurred under older ART regimens.

With respect to this clone: Antigen specificity is unknown.

Researchers report immunoSEQ v3.0 was run at survey level. The repertoire was sequenced with immunoSEQ multiplex PCR; TCRdb's copy has only in-frame clones and lacks some. The table includes 20,000 to 25,000 clones, roughly 84% detected once. Per the germline V gene, CDR1 is SNHLY and CDR2 is FYNNEI. Unmatched junction bases numbered 2, after V lost 7 bases and J lost 0 bases. The CDR3 loop spans 13 amino acids. This sequence joins TRBV2 and TRBJ2-5; 7 bases fit TRBD1. This clonotype was sampled from a man in his forties with HIV. This specimen consisted of unsorted PBMCs, obtained around 2.5 years after starting antiretroviral therapy. The CDR3 sequence is CASIGTDQETQYF. In DNA form, the CDR3 reads TGTGCCAGCATCGGGACAGACCAAGAGACCCAGTACTTC. The complete variable domain, with remaining parts taken from reference TRBV2 and TRBJ2-5, reads EPEVTQTPSHQVTQMGQEVILRCVPISNHLYFYWYRQILGQKVEFLVSFYNNEISEKSEIFDDQFSVERPDGSNFTLKIRSTKLEDSAMYFCASIGTDQETQYFGPGTRLLVL.